The 2 T cell receptor beta chains below all came from one sample that was sequenced in a study of blood T cell repertoires in COVID-19. This table comes from immunoSEQ multiplex PCR, and its TCRdb copy is limited to in-frame clones, with some not included. The table records roughly 160,000 clones, roughly nine tenths of them present only once. The source material was peripheral blood. The receptor source for this set is a man in his sixties with acute or convalescent COVID-19.

The genes are TRBV19 and TRBJ2-1; 9 bases line up with TRBD1. The V segment lost 8 bases and the J segment 7 bases; nucleotides outside the gene matches: 3. Germline CDR1 and CDR2: LNHDA and SQIVND (reference sequence). This CDR3 is 12 amino acids long. The chain's CDR3 is CASFDRGNEQFF. The CDR3 coding sequence is TGTGCCAGTTTCGACAGGGGGAATGAGCAGTTCTTC.

The gene calls are TRBV24-1 and TRBJ2-5, with D perhaps TRBD2 (5 bases). Per the germline V gene, CDR1 is KGHDR and CDR2 is SFDVKD. CDR3 length: 17 residues. The V end was cut by 6 bases, the J end by 3 bases, with 22 bases between. The CDR3 loop is CATSPRRGSRGEETQYF. In nucleotides, the CDR3 is TGTGCCACCAGTCCTAGACGGGGTTCTCGGGGTGAAGAGACCCAGTACTTC.